This entry concerns a single TCR beta chain. The data are from a study of blood T cell repertoires in COVID-19. Membership in each cohort depended on participant-reported clinical history. Trimming left V 0 bases short and J 4 bases short, with 12 bases between. The CDR3 loop spans 15 amino acids. Per the germline V gene, CDR1 is SGHTA and CDR2 is FQGNSA. Libraries were prepared by immunoSEQ multiplex PCR; TCRdb keeps only in-frame clonotypes and omits some of them. The sample comprises about 280,000 clones, around 87% of which are singletons, and about 1.7% rests with the top ten. Sequenced input: PBMCs or T cells enriched from blood (not recorded which). The sequence was obtained from a woman aged 18-29 years with acute COVID-19. The V call is TRBV7-2, the J call TRBJ2-5; a weak D match, TRBD2 (6 bases). This CDR3 reads CASSLARGSGETQYF. CDR3 bases: TGTGCCAGCAGCTTAGCCCGGGGGTCGGGAGAGACCCAGTACTTC.